The clone carrying this TCR beta chain was detected ten times or more. Its antigen is unknown. The data are from a study of early T cells in non-severe SARS-CoV-2 infection. Background on the study: Chains stayed unpaired after sequencing of bulk RNA from unsorted whole blood. Regarding the study as a whole: VDJdb-based annotation leaned toward anti-spike CD8 responses and missed private and CD4 specificities.

Unique molecular identifier tags were affixed to discrete cDNA molecules. TCRdb ran MiXCR on the 5' RACE reads and lists one entry per CDR3 protein. The sample holds 65,000 to 75,000 distinct CDR3 sequences, approximately 10% seen once. Trimming left V 5 bases short and J 1 base short, with 11 bases between. The CDR3 covers 14 residues. The sample consisted of whole blood. This receptor was taken from an adult who was a healthcare worker with PCR-confirmed SARS-CoV-2 infection or an uninfected control (not recorded which). The V gene is TRBV12-3 or TRBV12-4, the J gene TRBJ1-1, with D perhaps TRBD1 (6 bases). CDR3 sequence: CASSVSQGNTEAFF. The CDR3 nucleotides read TGTGCCAGCAGTGTTTCACAGGGGAACACTGAAGCTTTCTTT.